Below, 29 T cell receptor beta chains from the same sample are listed, as sequenced in a study of T cells in Graves' hyperthyroidism and ophthalmopathy (dated by TCRdb to about 2019). The receptor library was made with multiplex PCR. Reads for this sample came from an Illumina HiSeq 2000. TCR beta CDR3 regions were amplified from RNA transcripts. The TCR CDR3 was subjected to a first round of RT-PCR using the HTBI primer set and the Qiagen OneStep RT-PCR kit. Using fastp at Q25 and MiXCR, TCRdb reprocessed the public reads and kept productive beta chains. Here each entry gathers all rows of one CDR3 protein and keeps the most common genes and DNA. The sample table shows nearly 600,000 distinct CDR3 sequences, and approximately 15% are seen once. The ten biggest clones cover 4.5% to 6% of the sample. The source material was blood. Receptor source: a woman aged 25-40 years with Graves' hyperthyroidism that later progressed to Graves' ophthalmopathy.

This clonotype came up many times. The gene calls are TRBV30 and TRBJ2-1; tentatively, D is TRBD2 (6 bases). The CDR3 is made up of 15 amino acids. The V end was cut by 1 base, the J end by 0 bases, with 10 bases between. Germline CDR1 reads GTSNPN; CDR2 reads SVGIG (reference sequence). This CDR3 reads CAWSGRGGSYNEQFF. In nucleotides, the CDR3 is TGTGCCTGGAGTGGGAGGGGCGGCTCCTACAATGAGCAGTTCTTC.

Many counts were recorded for this clonotype. The genes are TRBV20-1 and TRBJ1-1, with 8 bases lining up with TRBD1. CDR1 DFQATT and CDR2 SNEGSKA come from the germline V gene (reference sequence). This CDR3 comprises 15 residues. V shed 7 bases, J shed 4 bases, and the junction held 14 bases outside the gene matches. DNA for the CDR3: TGCAGTGTCAGTCAGGGGGCAGGAGTTGGCACTGAAGCTTTCTTT. This sequence encodes CSVSQGAGVGTEAFF.

This clonotype was seen more than once but under ten times. A read error may produce the germline difference seen at one junction end. The V call is TRBV10-3, the J call TRBJ2-7; TRBD2 matches 9 bases. Germline V gene data show CDR1 as ENHRY and CDR2 as SYGVKD. This CDR3 contains 15 residues. CDR3 coding DNA: TGTGCCATCAGCGCTAGCGGGGACACCGCCTACGAACAGTACTTC. It specifies CAISASGDTAYEQYF.

This clonotype came up many times. The chain has TRBV28 and TRBJ2-1; 8 bases match TRBD2. Germline loops: CDR1 MDHEN, CDR2 SYDVKM. Trimming took 6 bases from V and 2 from J; bases not matched to a gene: 12. The CDR3 extends over 17 amino acids. The CDR3 spells CASRETSGTRTYNEQFF. CDR3 in DNA: TGTGCCAGCAGAGAAACCTCCGGGACTAGAACCTACAATGAGCAGTTCTTC. Drawing the rest from reference TRBV28 and TRBJ2-1, the complete variable domain is DVKVTQSSRYLVKRTGEKVFLECVQDMDHENMFWYRQDPGLGLRLIYFSYDVKMKEKGDIPEGYSVSREKKERFSLILESASTNQTSMYLCASRETSGTRTYNEQFFGPGTRLTVL.

In regard to this clonotype: The CDR3 does not end in the conserved phenylalanine or tryptophan, so this is likely a read error. V gene TRBV14 combines with J gene TRBJ2-2; D is unresolved. Germline loops: CDR1 SGHDN, CDR2 FVKESK. The germline V and J ends were trimmed by 5 bases and 4 bases, with 14 bases remaining between them. The CDR3 covers 15 residues. CDR3 region: CASSLRSTFTGELFS. In DNA form, the CDR3 reads TGTGCCAGCAGCTTAAGGTCGACCTTCACCGGGGAGCTGTTTTCT.

The table lists this clonotype with a few counts. The genes are TRBV28 and TRBJ2-5; TRBD1 matches 8 bases. From germline, CDR1 is MDHEN and CDR2 SYDVKM. The V gene end was trimmed by 3 bases and the J gene end by 5 bases; junction bases not matched to a gene: 5. This CDR3 spans 14 amino acids. This CDR3 reads CASSFGRQGETQYF. The CDR3 nucleotides are TGTGCCAGCAGTTTCGGAAGACAGGGGGAGACCCAGTACTTC.

The chain uses TRBV7-6 and TRBJ1-4; D is undetermined. This CDR3 has 16 amino acids. V lost 1 base and J 0 bases, leaving 9 bases between the germline ends. The V gene's germline CDR1 is SGHVS and CDR2 FNYEAQ. Here the CDR3 reads CASSLVAAATNEKLFF. DNA for the CDR3: TGTGCCAGCAGCTTAGTAGCGGCTGCAACTAATGAAAAACTGTTTTTT. Filled out from reference TRBV7-6 and TRBJ1-4, the complete variable domain reads GAGVSQSPRYKVTKRGQDVALRCDPISGHVSLYWYRQALGQGPEFLTYFNYEAQQDKSGLPNDRFSAERPEGSISTLTIQRTEQRDSAMYRCASSLVAAATNEKLFFGSGTQLSVL.

This clonotype was recorded at least ten times. The chain has TRBV11-1 and TRBJ1-2; the D is unclear. There are 14 residues in the CDR3. The germline CDR1 and CDR2 sequences are SGHAT and FQDESV (reference sequence). The ends were cut back, 3 bases at V and 2 bases at J, with 10 bases in the middle. CDR3 bases: TGTGCCAGCAGCTTGGCCTACGCAAACTATGGCTACACCTTC. It codes for CASSLAYANYGYTF. Together with reference TRBV11-1 and TRBJ1-2, the CDR3 gives the full variable domain: EAEVAQSPRYKITEKSQAVAFWCDPISGHATLYWYRQILGQGPELLVQFQDESVVDDSQLPKDRFSAERLKGVDSTLKIQPAELGDSAMYLCASSLAYANYGYTFGSGTRLTVV.

To note about this clonotype: At one of its ends the junction is not consistent with the germline gene, which may arise from a read error. V is TRBV10-3 and J is TRBJ1-1; D remains unclear. In germline, CDR1 is ENHRY, CDR2 SYGVKD. CDR3 length: 12 residues. The CDR3 DNA reads TGTGCCACCGCACAGCTGAACACTAAAGCTTTCTTT. Translation: CATAQLNTKAFF.

J is TRBJ1-3 and V is TRBV6-1, with D hard to call. The CDR3 is made up of 15 amino acids. Germline V CDR1 and CDR2: MNHNS, SASEGT. V lost 6 bases to trimming and J lost 0 bases, with 12 bases between them. The CDR3 nucleotides read TGTGCCAGCAGCCGGACGCCCTACTCTGGAAACACCATATATTTT. It is translated as CASSRTPYSGNTIYF.

This clonotype has more than one count but fewer than ten. The rearrangement links TRBV19 to TRBJ1-5; D is ambiguous. V lost 0 bases and J 5 bases, leaving 5 bases between the germline ends. The CDR3 runs to 13 residues. Per germline, CDR1 LNHDA and CDR2 SQIVND (reference sequence). The CDR3 nucleotides are TGTGCCAGTAGTATAGATTGGGATCAGCCCCAGCATTTT. As protein: CASSIDWDQPQHF. Combining the CDR3 with reference TRBV19 and TRBJ1-5 gives the whole variable domain DGGITQSPKYLFRKEGQNVTLSCEQNLNHDAMYWYRQDPGQGLRLIYYSQIVNDFQKGDIAEGYSVSREKKESFPLTVTSAQKNPTAFYLCASSIDWDQPQHFGDGTRLSIL.

This clonotype was observed a handful of times. This chain links TRBV6-5 with TRBJ2-7; D remains unclear. Germline CDR1 and CDR2: MNHEY and SVGAGI. With 0 bases removed from V and 6 bases from J, the gap between germline ends came to 6 bases. The CDR3 is made up of 12 amino acids. In nucleotides, the CDR3 is TGTGCCAGCAGTTACTCGCATTCCGAGCAGTACTTC. It encodes CASSYSHSEQYF.

J is TRBJ1-5 and V is TRBV2, with 8 bases identical to TRBD1. Germline assignment: CDR1 SNHLY and CDR2 FYNNEI. The CDR3 extends over 13 amino acids. Germline trimming cut 6 bases from V and 7 bases from J; bases unmatched to any gene: 5. The CDR3: CASRTTGDQPQHF. CDR3 coding DNA: TGTGCCAGCAGGACGACAGGGGACCAGCCCCAGCATTTT.

Only a few counts were recorded for this clonotype. The CDR3 loop reads CSAWGGGGSTDTQYF. CDR3 DNA: TGCAGCGCCTGGGGTGGGGGGGGCAGCACAGATACGCAGTATTTT. The rearrangement joins TRBV29-1 to TRBJ2-3; maybe TRBD2 (7 bases). Germline V gene lookup returns CDR1 SQVTM and CDR2 ANQGSEA. CDR3 length equals 15 residues. Trimming removed 7 bases from V and 0 bases from J, with 17 bases in between.

This clonotype was detected many times. This chain connects TRBV12-3 or TRBV12-4 to TRBJ2-1, with 7 bases matching TRBD2. J was trimmed by 12 bases and V by 6 bases; bases with no gene match: 23. This CDR3 has 17 residues. This CDR3 reads CASSRTYTSASRSGQFF. The DNA for the CDR3 is TGTGCCAGCAGCCGAACCTATACTAGCGCCAGCCGGAGTGGGCAGTTCTTC.

In this sample, this clonotype turned up many times. The V gene is TRBV11-2, the J gene TRBJ2-1; D gene unclear. Germline-derived CDR1 and CDR2 are SGHAT and FQNNGV. The CDR3 extends over 12 amino acids. V dropped 2 bases and J dropped 4 bases, with 3 bases sitting between them. CDR3 region: CASSLTYNEQFF. The CDR3 nucleotides read TGTGCCAGCAGCTTAACGTACAATGAGCAGTTCTTC.

At least ten counts were recorded for this clonotype. The chain uses TRBV20-1 and TRBJ2-5; D remains unclear. The CDR3 has 12 amino acids. V shed 6 bases and J shed 7 bases, with 15 bases lying between them. Germline CDR1 and CDR2: DFQATT and SNEGSKA (reference sequence). The CDR3 DNA reads TGCAGTGCCGCAACCCAACAGAGGACCCAGTACTTC. Amino acid sequence: CSAATQQRTQYF.

In its sample, this clonotype was seen many times. This chain links TRBV19 with TRBJ2-2; D unclear. Germline V gene sequence: CDR1 LNHDA, CDR2 SQIVND (reference sequence). This CDR3 region has 12 residues. The V end lost 2 bases, the J end lost 6 bases, and 4 bases lay between the germline ends. CDR3 in amino acids: CASSIPSGELFF. In DNA form, the CDR3 reads TGTGCCAGTAGTATACCTTCCGGGGAGCTGTTTTTT.

V usage is TRBV5-1 and J usage is TRBJ2-7; 12 nucleotides match TRBD2. The germline V gene encodes CDR1 SGHRS and CDR2 YFSETQ. Losses at the gene ends were 3 bases for V and 5 bases for J; bases not matched to a gene: 18. CDR3 length: 19 residues. CDR3 sequence reads: CASSSPRSLAGGGRHEQYF. As DNA, the CDR3 is TGCGCCAGCAGCTCCCCCAGGTCGCTAGCGGGAGGGGGAAGACACGAGCAGTACTTC. The whole variable domain, filled in from reference TRBV5-1 and TRBJ2-7, reads KAGVTQTPRYLIKTRGQQVTLSCSPISGHRSVSWYQQTPGQGLQFLFEYFSETQRNKGNFPGRFSGRQFSNSRSEMNVSTLELGDSALYLCASSSPRSLAGGGRHEQYFGPGTRLTVT.

This clonotype was seen repeatedly, ten times or more. The chain uses TRBV18 and TRBJ1-2; 7 bases match TRBD1. From germline, CDR1 is KGHSH and CDR2 LQKENI. There are 17 residues in the CDR3. V gave up 2 bases and J gave up 4 bases; unmatched junction bases: 13. The DNA for the CDR3 is TGTGCCAGCTCACCAATATCGTCCCGGGACAGTCCCTATGGCTACACCTTC. Its protein product is CASSPISSRDSPYGYTF.

The table lists this clonotype with many counts. V is TRBV28 and J is TRBJ2-1, with 10 bases that match TRBD2. Unmatched junction bases numbered 8, after V lost 5 bases and J lost 7 bases. Germline V lookup: CDR1 MDHEN, CDR2 SYDVKM. The CDR3 length is 15 residues. The CDR3 loop is CASSRGVAGGNEQFF. The DNA of the CDR3 is TGTGCCAGCAGTAGGGGGGTAGCGGGGGGAAATGAGCAGTTCTTC.

This clonotype has just a few counts. The V call is TRBV5-8, the J call TRBJ2-1; 11 bases agree with TRBD2. V lost 4 bases and J lost 4; bases outside the gene matches: 7. This CDR3 has 16 amino acids. Germline V lookup: CDR1 SGHTS, CDR2 YDEGEE. In DNA, the CDR3 is TGTGCCAGCAGCCCGGGACTAGCGGTACCTTACAATGAGCAGTTCTTC. It codes for CASSPGLAVPYNEQFF.

This clonotype was recorded many times. V and J are TRBV6-1 and TRBJ1-6; 10 bases map to TRBD1. CDR3 length equals 15 residues. Germline loops: CDR1 MNHNS, CDR2 SASEGT. After removal of 6 bases from V and 7 bases from J, the junction contained 6 bases not matched to a gene. The CDR3 loop reads CASRAGTGENSPLHF. CDR3 bases: TGTGCCAGCAGGGCCGGGACAGGGGAGAATTCACCCCTCCACTTT.

Many counts were recorded for this clonotype. The V gene is TRBV6-2 or TRBV6-3, the J gene TRBJ2-5; perhaps TRBD2 as D (6 bases). The V and J ends lost 7 bases and 4 bases respectively, with 10 bases between them. Germline V CDR1 and CDR2: MNHEY, SVGEGT. The CDR3 length is 12 residues. Here the CDR3 DNA reads TGTGCCAGCACCAAAGCGGGAGAGACCCAGTACTTC. Amino acid sequence: CASTKAGETQYF.

The V and J genes are TRBV7-8 and TRBJ2-5, with a possible D match to TRBD2 (7 bases). Germline V lookup: CDR1 SGHVS, CDR2 FQNEAQ. There are 13 residues in the CDR3. The V and J ends lost 10 bases and 5 bases respectively, with 17 bases between them. The CDR3 loop is CATRPGGRETQYF. The CDR3 DNA follows: TGTGCCACCCGACCCGGGGGGCGGGAGACCCAGTACTTC.

The gene calls are TRBV19 and TRBJ2-2, with D perhaps matching TRBD2 (6 bases). Germline values: CDR1 LNHDA, CDR2 SQIVND (reference sequence). This CDR3 has 14 amino acids. V was clipped by 6 bases and J by 0 bases, with 8 bases between them. As DNA, the CDR3 is TGTGCCAGTAGGGGGAGGTCGAACACCGGGGAGCTGTTTTTT. Translated: CASRGRSNTGELFF.

Ten or more counts support this clonotype. V usage is TRBV12-5 and J usage is TRBJ1-2; 9 bases agree with TRBD1. The germline V gene encodes CDR1 LGHNT and CDR2 FRNRAP. This CDR3 comprises 18 residues. V lost 2 bases and J lost 8; bases outside the gene matches: 18. The DNA of the CDR3 is TGTGCTAGTGGTTTGTCTTCCATTACCTTACAGGGGGCAAACGGCTACACCTTC. This gives the protein CASGLSSITLQGANGYTF.

In its sample, this clonotype was seen a few times. V usage is TRBV3-1 and J usage is TRBJ2-5; D may match TRBD1 or TRBD2 (8 bases each). Germline assignment: CDR1 LGHDT and CDR2 YNNKEL (reference sequence). The CDR3 has 17 residues. V lost 1 base to trimming and J lost 1 base, with 16 bases between them. The CDR3 spells CASSQGISGTGQETQYF. The DNA for the CDR3 is TGTGCCAGCAGCCAAGGGATTAGCGGGACAGGCCAAGAGACCCAGTACTTC.

This clonotype appeared many times. The CDR3 DNA reads TGTGCCAGTAGTATGGATCATGCCCCCACGAATACGCAGTATTTT. Its translation: CASSMDHAPTNTQYF. This sequence joins TRBV19 and TRBJ2-3; D remains ambiguous. Trimming left V 3 bases short and J 7 bases short, with 17 bases between. CDR1 LNHDA and CDR2 SQIVND come from the germline V gene (reference sequence). The CDR3 totals 15 residues.